Following are 8 T cell receptor beta chains from one sample sequenced in a study of control samples from healthy donors and cancer patients. Assay used: immunoSEQ multiplex PCR; TCRdb lists only in-frame clones, some missing. The repertoire holds 350,000 to 450,000 clones, with over 75% as singletons. The sample was PBMCs. The origin of the receptors is a middle-aged man with head and neck cancer.

V gene TRBV11-2 combines with J gene TRBJ1-2; 8 nucleotides line up with TRBD1. This CDR3 has 17 residues. Germline trimming cut 4 bases from V and 1 base from J; bases unmatched to any gene: 11. The germline V gene encodes CDR1 SGHAT and CDR2 FQNNGV. CDR3 nucleotides: TGTGCCAGCAGCTCTCTGGAAGGGACAGGTGTTAACTATGGCTACACCTTC. This codes for CASSSLEGTGVNYGYTF.

The chain combines TRBV29-1 with TRBJ1-1; D is possibly TRBD1 (6 bases). The ends were cut back, 2 bases at V and 4 bases at J, with 20 bases in the middle. The CDR3 is made up of 16 amino acids. The germline gives CDR1 SQVTM, CDR2 ANQGSEA. The CDR3, as DNA: TGCAGCGTTGAACGATGGGACACTACTCGCAGCACTGAAGCTTTCTTT. The encoded protein is CSVERWDTTRSTEAFF.

This chain joins TRBV7-2 and TRBJ1-1, with a weak D call TRBD1 (5 bases). Trimming stripped 3 bases from V and 2 bases from J, with 10 bases between. CDR1 SGHTA and CDR2 FQGNSA come from the germline V gene. This CDR3 has 14 amino acids. The CDR3 sequence: CASSLGRENTEAFF. In DNA, the CDR3 is TGTGCCAGCAGCTTGGGACGGGAAAACACTGAAGCTTTCTTT.

The gene calls are TRBV7-9 and TRBJ2-1, with D possibly called TRBD1 or TRBD2 (5 bases each). Germline CDR1 and CDR2: SEHNR and FQNEAQ (reference sequence). Trimming removed 5 bases at V and 0 bases at J, with 23 bases between. The CDR3 spans 19 residues. DNA of the CDR3: TGTGCCAGCAGCCGATTTCGAGGGGACGGGCTAAGCTCCTACAATGAGCAGTTCTTC. It codes for CASSRFRGDGLSSYNEQFF.

The chain carries TRBV27 and TRBJ1-4; a possible D gene is TRBD1 (5 bases). Germline loops: CDR1 MNHEY, CDR2 SMNVEV (reference sequence). CDR3 size: 15 residues. The V end was cut by 5 bases, the J end by 5 bases, with 15 bases between. CDR3 loop: CASSIGTNENEKLFF. DNA of the CDR3: TGTGCCAGCAGTATCGGGACCAACGAAAATGAAAAACTGTTTTTT.

The chain has TRBV7-9 and TRBJ2-7; 10 bases match TRBD1. The V gene's germline CDR1 is SEHNR and CDR2 FQNEAQ (reference sequence). The CDR3 is 14 amino acids. Trimming cost V 5 bases and J 5 bases; bases outside gene matches: 6. The CDR3 region has the DNA TGTGCCAGCAGCCGGGACAGGGGAGTCGACGAGCAGTACTTC. Translation: CASSRDRGVDEQYF.

The genes are TRBV6-1 and TRBJ1-2, with D possibly matching TRBD1 (6 bases). CDR3 length: 14 amino acids. CDR1 and CDR2 (germline): MNHNS, SASEGT. Trimming removed 1 base at V and 2 bases at J, with 8 bases between. CDR3 DNA sequence: TGTGCCAGCAGTGAAGGGGACAAGAACTATGGCTACACCTTC. The encoded protein is CASSEGDKNYGYTF.

This chain joins TRBV15 and TRBJ1-2; D is possibly TRBD1 (6 bases). The CDR3 loop spans 15 amino acids. V lost 5 bases, J lost 0 bases, and 13 bases lay in between. CDR1 is LNHNV, CDR2 YYDKDF, per germline (reference sequence). CDR3 bases: TGTGCCACCAGCTCAGGGGCGAAAGCTAACTATGGCTACACCTTC. It yields the protein CATSSGAKANYGYTF.